This T cell receptor (beta chain) was observed in a study of T cell repertoires in cytomegalovirus infection (dated by TCRdb to about 2019). For the wider study: Donor HLA type was relevant to the analysis, as public TCR beta signatures indicated carriage of CMV infection together with the matching HLA type.

The count of this clonotype is one. The clone's antigen remains unknown. No much larger clone is present one base from it, and per-base qualities are unavailable. Support from one read is weak. Reads for this sample came from an Illumina HiSeq 1500. TCRdb trimmed public reads at Q25 via fastp, called clones via MiXCR and kept in-frame beta chains. Rows merge per CDR3 protein into single entries with the most common DNA and genes. In this sample the table shows approximately 700,000 distinct CDR3 sequences, 35% of which occur a single time. The biggest ten clones account for around 3% of the sample. V is trimmed back by 0 bases and J by 6 bases, and the junction contains 11 bases that no gene match accounts for. CDR1 SGHRS and CDR2 YFSETQ are derived from the germline V gene. Inclusive of the bounding cysteine and phenylalanine, the CDR3 is 16 residues long. The kept DNA is CDR3 alone, 48 bases in frame from the first base.

What the research found in general, with its limitations: The ex vivo response was dominated by HLA-C-restricted CMV-specific TCR beta clonotypes, which also provided the single most frequent clonotype in two of eight donors. Cumulative frequency of public TCR beta family members discriminated carriers of CMV infection plus the relevant HLA type in this cohort and an independent roughly 340-donor cohort.

The chain is assembled from TRBV5-1 and TRBJ1-1, and 7 junctional nucleotides match TRBD1. The receptor was isolated from a human donor in good health (CMV status not recorded). Some clones in this sample may be carry-over from other donors' samples. Sequencing was carried out using PBMCs. The nucleotide sequence reads TGCGCCAGCAGCTTGGGCAGGGGGACTCTCCGATCTGAAGCTTTCTTT. It translates as CASSLGRGTLRSEAFF.